These T cell receptor beta chains were read from a single sample in a study of T cell responses to AZD1222 COVID-19 vaccine. Measured with immunoSEQ multiplex PCR; TCRdb has only the in-frame clones, and not every one. This table holds approximately 74,000 clones, 86% found once. The material was peripheral blood, obtained on day 0 of AZD1222 vaccination. The receptors stem from an adult in good health. Each CDR3 is given with its conserved first and last residue.

TRBJ1-1,TRBV9,CASSVGGHLMNTEAFF
TRBJ2-7,TRBV19,CASSIESAASYEQYF
TRBJ2-7,TRBV12-3/TRBV12-4,CASSLAQSYEQYF
TRBJ1-2,TRBV7-2,CASSPAREDGYTF
TRBJ1-2,TRBV20-1,CSASTGGPDYGYTF
TRBJ2-2,TRBV3-1/TRBV3-2,CASSQAQSYGELFF
TRBJ2-1,TRBV4-1,CASRGQGANEQFF
TRBJ2-1,TRBV5-5,CASSLVTDNEQFF
TRBJ1-2,TRBV30,CAWSVQDNYGYTF
TRBJ1-1,TRBV25-1,CASSEFEGKTEAFF
TRBJ1-2,TRBV7-2,CASSYNGQGNGYTF
TRBJ1-2,TRBV5-6,CASSPLFGTNYGYTF
TRBJ1-2,TRBV5-6,CASTDRGRDYGYTF
TRBJ2-3,TRBV7-9,CASSFRREADTQYF
TRBJ1-5,TRBV5-1,CASSTGQGDQPQHF
TRBJ2-3,TRBV20-1,CSASEGVSGRSTDTQYF
TRBJ2-3,TRBV7-2,CASRSGGTDTQYF
TRBJ1-1,TRBV15,CATSGLGTGGFEAFF
TRBJ1-3,TRBV7-9,CASSWGLRNTIYF
TRBJ2-2,TRBV6-6,CASSPWGDTGELFF
TRBJ1-1,TRBV28,CASNQGRTEAFF
TRBJ2-7,TRBV28,CASSSTLSYEQYF
TRBJ2-3,TRBV9,CASSIRERDTQYF
TRBJ2-1,TRBV7-6,CASSPNNMAGNEQFF
TRBJ1-3,TRBV29-1,CSVAQSSGNTIYF
TRBJ2-3,TRBV18,CASSRLAGDPTDTQYF
TRBJ2-5,TRBV5-8,CASSFAGGHQETQYF
TRBJ2-2,TRBV18,CASSQDQGSGTGELFF
TRBJ1-2,TRBV28,CASRTTRQGGYTF
TRBJ2-1,TRBV29-1,CSHPGTGTYNEQFF
TRBJ1-5,TRBV28,CASSPGGEDQPQHF
TRBJ2-1,TRBV5-4,CASTLPSAGSYNEQFF
TRBJ2-7,TRBV3-1/TRBV3-2,CASSQDRDRIYEQYF
TRBJ2-7,TRBV9,CASSPRSGKGYEQYF
TRBJ1-3,TRBV5-4,CASSGDVGNTIYF
TRBJ2-7,TRBV30,CAWNTAYEQYF
TRBJ1-5,TRBV19,CASKASQSNQPQHF
TRBJ1-3,TRBV7-2,CASRDRAGNTIYF
TRBJ1-5,TRBV5-1,CASSLGPGYSNQPQHF
TRBJ1-5,TRBV7-2,CASSLIGQPQHF
TRBJ1-5,TRBV29-1,CSAEDRVSNQPQHF
TRBJ1-6,TRBV19,CASSWTEFSPLHF
TRBJ1-3,TRBV6-1,CASSDGTGWGNTIYF
TRBJ2-2,TRBV7-8,CASSLGVDTGELFF
TRBJ2-1,TRBV7-2,CASSTRTSGINNEQFF
TRBJ2-5,TRBV12-3/TRBV12-4,CASSFASGETQYF
TRBJ2-3,TRBV19,CASWTGAGTDTQYF
TRBJ2-6,TRBV3-1/TRBV3-2,CASSPREPGANVLTF
TRBJ2-6,TRBV7-3,CASSLRRLGNFNVLTF
TRBJ2-7,TRBV7-2,CASTQGNYEQYF
TRBJ2-2,TRBV4-1,CASVLTGELFF
TRBJ2-1,TRBV2,CASRLAGISSSYNEQFF